This TCR beta chain was sequenced for a study of cytomegalovirus exposure and HLA in healthy donors. Study-wide findings and caveats: Rarity held for most TCR sequences, but there were some public TCRs that occurred in many donors. The study recorded 150 to 200 TCR beta chains that were cytomegalovirus-associated. There were a few CMV-associated chains whose specificity for CMV antigens was confirmed in vitro.

TCRdb keeps only in-frame clones here, not all; method: immunoSEQ multiplex PCR. The sample lists about 140,000 clones, 80% to 90% occurring once. This clone was observed a single time. Its antigen remains unidentified. With V trimmed by 1 base and J by 8 bases, 9 bases remained unmatched. Germline CDR1 is KGHSH and CDR2 is LQKENI. CDR3 length equals 16 residues. The sequence derives from a man younger than 30 in good health and CMV-seronegative. Sequencing was carried out using PBMCs. The chain couples TRBV18 to TRBJ2-1; 9 bases agree with TRBD2. The DNA of the CDR3 is TGTGCCAGCTCACCACTCGTTAGCGGGGGTGGAGATGAGCAGTTCTTC. The encoded protein is CASSPLVSGGGDEQFF.